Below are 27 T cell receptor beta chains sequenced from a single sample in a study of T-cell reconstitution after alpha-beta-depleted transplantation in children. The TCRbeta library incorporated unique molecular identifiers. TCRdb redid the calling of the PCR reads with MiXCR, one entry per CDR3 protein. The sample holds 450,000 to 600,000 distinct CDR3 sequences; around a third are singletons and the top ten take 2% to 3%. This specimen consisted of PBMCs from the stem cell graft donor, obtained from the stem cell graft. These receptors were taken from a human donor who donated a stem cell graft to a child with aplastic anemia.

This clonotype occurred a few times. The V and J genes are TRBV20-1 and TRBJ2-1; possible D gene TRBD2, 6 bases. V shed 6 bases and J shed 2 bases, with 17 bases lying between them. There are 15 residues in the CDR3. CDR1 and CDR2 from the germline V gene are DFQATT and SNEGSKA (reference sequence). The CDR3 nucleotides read TGCAGTGCCGTCAGACTAGTTGGCACCTACAATGAGCAGTTCTTC. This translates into CSAVRLVGTYNEQFF.

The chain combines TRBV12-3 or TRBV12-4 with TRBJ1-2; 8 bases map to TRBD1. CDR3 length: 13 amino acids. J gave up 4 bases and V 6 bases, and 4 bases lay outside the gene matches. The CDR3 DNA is TGTGCCAGCAGCATAGACAGGGGCTATGGCTACACCTTC. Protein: CASSIDRGYGYTF.

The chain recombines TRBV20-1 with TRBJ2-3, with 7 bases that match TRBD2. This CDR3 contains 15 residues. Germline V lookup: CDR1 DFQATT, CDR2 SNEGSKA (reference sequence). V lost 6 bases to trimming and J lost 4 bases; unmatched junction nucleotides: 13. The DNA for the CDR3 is TGCAGTGCCCTGCGGGCAGGACTAGGCCCAGATACGCAGTATTTT. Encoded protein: CSALRAGLGPDTQYF.

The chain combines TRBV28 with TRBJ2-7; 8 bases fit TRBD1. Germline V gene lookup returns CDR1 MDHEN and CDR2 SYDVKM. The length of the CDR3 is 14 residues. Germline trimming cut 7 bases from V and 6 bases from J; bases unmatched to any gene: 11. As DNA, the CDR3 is TGTGCCAGCACCCCGGGACAGGAAGCGTTCGAGCAGTACTTC. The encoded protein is CASTPGQEAFEQYF.

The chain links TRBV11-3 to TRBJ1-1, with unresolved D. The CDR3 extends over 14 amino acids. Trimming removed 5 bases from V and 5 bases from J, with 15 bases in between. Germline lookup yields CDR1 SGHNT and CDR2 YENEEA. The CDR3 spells CASSPVRGGTEAFF. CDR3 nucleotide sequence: TGTGCCAGCAGCCCAGTACGAGGTGGGACTGAAGCTTTCTTT.

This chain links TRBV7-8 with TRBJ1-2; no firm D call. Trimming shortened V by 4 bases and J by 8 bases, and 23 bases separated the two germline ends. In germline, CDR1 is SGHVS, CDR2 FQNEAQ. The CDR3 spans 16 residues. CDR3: CASSSRLRTPVMGYTF. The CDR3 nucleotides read TGTGCCAGCAGCTCGAGATTAAGGACTCCCGTGATGGGCTACACCTTC.

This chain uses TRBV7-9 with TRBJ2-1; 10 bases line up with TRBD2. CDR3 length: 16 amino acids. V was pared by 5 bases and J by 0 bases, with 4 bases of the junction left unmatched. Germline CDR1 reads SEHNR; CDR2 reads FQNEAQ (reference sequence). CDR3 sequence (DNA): TGTGCCAGCAGCGTCAGACTAGCGGGCTCCTACAATGAGCAGTTCTTC. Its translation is CASSVRLAGSYNEQFF.

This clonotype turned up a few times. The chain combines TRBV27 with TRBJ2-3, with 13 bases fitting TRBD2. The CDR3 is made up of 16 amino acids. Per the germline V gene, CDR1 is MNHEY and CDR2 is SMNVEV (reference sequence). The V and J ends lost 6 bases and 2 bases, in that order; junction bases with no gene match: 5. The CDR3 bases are TGTGCCAGCAGGATGGGACTAGCGGGAACCACAGATACGCAGTATTTT. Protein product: CASRMGLAGTTDTQYF.

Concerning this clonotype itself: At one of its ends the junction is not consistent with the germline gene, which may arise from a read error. The CDR3 is CASRGLDSSNEQFF. CDR3 nucleotide sequence: TGTGCCAGCAGGGGACTAGATTCCTCCAATGAGCAGTTCTTC. The chain combines TRBV6-2 or TRBV6-3 with TRBJ2-1; 8 positions match TRBD2. CDR1 and CDR2 (germline): MNHEY, SVGEGT. This CDR3 comprises 14 residues.

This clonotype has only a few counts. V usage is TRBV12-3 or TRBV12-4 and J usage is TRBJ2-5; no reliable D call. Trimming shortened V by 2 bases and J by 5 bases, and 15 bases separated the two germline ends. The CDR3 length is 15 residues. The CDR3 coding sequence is TGTGCCAGCAGTTTACTGGGAAGTCCCATGGAGACCCAGTACTTC. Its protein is CASSLLGSPMETQYF.

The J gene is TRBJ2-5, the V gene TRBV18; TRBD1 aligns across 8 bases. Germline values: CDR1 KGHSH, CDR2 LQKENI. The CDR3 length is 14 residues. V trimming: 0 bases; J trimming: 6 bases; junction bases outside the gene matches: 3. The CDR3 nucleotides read TGTGCCAGCTCACCACCGGACAGGGCTCAGACCCAGTACTTC. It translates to CASSPPDRAQTQYF.

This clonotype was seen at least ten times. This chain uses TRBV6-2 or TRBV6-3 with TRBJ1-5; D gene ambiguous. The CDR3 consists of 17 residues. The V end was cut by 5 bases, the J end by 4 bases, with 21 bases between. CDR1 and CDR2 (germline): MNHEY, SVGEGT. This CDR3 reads CASSNYLGPVPNQPQHF. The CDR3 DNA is TGTGCCAGCAGTAACTACCTCGGTCCCGTACCAAATCAGCCCCAGCATTTT.

The CDR3 is CSVEGMSSYNEQFF. DNA for the CDR3: TGCAGCGTTGAGGGGATGAGCTCCTACAATGAGCAGTTCTTC. V usage is TRBV29-1 and J usage is TRBJ2-1, with D unresolved. V was clipped by 3 bases and J by 0 bases, with 9 bases between them. There are 14 residues in the CDR3. Germline lookup yields CDR1 SQVTM and CDR2 ANQGSEA.

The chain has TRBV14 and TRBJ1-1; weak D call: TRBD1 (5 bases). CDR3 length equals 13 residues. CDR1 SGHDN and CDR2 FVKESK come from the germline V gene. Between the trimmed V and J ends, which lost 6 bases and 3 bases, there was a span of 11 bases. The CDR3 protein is CASSGWGYTEAFF. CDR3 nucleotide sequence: TGTGCCAGCAGTGGGTGGGGCTACACTGAAGCTTTCTTT. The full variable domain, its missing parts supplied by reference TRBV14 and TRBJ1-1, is EAGVTQFPSHSVIEKGQTVTLRCDPISGHDNLYWYRRVMGKEIKFLLHFVKESKQDESGMPNNRFLAERTGGTYSTLKVQPAELEDSGVYFCASSGWGYTEAFFGQGTRLTVV.

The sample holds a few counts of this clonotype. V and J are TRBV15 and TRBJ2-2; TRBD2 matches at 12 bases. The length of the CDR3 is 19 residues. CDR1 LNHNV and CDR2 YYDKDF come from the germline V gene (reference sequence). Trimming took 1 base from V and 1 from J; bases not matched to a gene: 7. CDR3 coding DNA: TGTGCCACCAGCAGAGGTGGACTAGCGGGACGAGGGAACACCGGGGAGCTGTTTTTT. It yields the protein CATSRGGLAGRGNTGELFF.

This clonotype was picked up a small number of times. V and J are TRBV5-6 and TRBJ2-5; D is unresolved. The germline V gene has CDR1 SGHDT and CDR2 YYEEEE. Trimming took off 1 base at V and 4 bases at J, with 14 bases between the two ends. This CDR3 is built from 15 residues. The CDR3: CASSLWQQMVETQYF. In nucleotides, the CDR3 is TGTGCCAGCAGCTTGTGGCAACAAATGGTAGAGACCCAGTACTTC.

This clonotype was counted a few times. The CDR3 sequence is CASSLWAVTGELFF. CDR3 nucleotides: TGTGCCAGCAGTTTATGGGCAGTCACCGGGGAGCTGTTTTTT. The J gene is TRBJ2-2, the V gene TRBV27, with D unclear. The CDR3 runs to 14 residues. Per the germline V gene, CDR1 is MNHEY and CDR2 is SMNVEV (reference sequence). The germline V and J ends were trimmed by 1 base and 4 bases, with 7 bases remaining between them.

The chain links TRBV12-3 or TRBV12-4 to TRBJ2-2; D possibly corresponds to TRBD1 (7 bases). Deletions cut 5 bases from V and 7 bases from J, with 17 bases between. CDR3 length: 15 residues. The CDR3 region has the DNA TGTGCCAGCAGTATGTTGGCGGGACAGCTCGGGGAGCTGTTTTTT. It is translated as CASSMLAGQLGELFF.

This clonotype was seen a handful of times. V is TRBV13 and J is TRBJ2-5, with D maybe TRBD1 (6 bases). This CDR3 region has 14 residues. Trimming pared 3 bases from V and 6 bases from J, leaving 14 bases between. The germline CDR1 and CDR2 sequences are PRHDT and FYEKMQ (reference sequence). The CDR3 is CASSFGTNGKTQYF. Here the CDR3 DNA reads TGTGCCAGCAGCTTCGGGACAAACGGAAAGACCCAGTACTTC.

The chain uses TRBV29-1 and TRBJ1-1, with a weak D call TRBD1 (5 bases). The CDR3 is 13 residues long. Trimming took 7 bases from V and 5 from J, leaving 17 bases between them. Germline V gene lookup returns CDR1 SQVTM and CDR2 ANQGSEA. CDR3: CSATRKGVTEAFF. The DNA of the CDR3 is TGCAGCGCGACGAGGAAAGGGGTAACTGAAGCTTTCTTT.

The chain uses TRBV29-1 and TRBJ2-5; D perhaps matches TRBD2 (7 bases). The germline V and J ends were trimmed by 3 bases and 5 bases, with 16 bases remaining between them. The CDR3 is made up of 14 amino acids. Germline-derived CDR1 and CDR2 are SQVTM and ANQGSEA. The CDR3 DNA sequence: TGCAGCGTTGAGGTGGCAGGGAGGGGGGAGACCCAGTACTTC. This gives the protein CSVEVAGRGETQYF.

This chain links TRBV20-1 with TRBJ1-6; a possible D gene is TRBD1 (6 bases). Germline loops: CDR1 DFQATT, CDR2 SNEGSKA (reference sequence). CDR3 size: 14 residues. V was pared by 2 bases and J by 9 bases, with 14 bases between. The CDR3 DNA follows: TGCAGTGCTAGATTTTCAGGGGCGACTTCACCCCTCCACTTT. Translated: CSARFSGATSPLHF.

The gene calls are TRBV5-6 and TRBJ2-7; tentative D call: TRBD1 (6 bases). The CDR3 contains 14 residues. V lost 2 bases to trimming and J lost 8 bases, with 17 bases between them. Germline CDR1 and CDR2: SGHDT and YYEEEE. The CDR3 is CASSLSGQINKQYF. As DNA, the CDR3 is TGTGCCAGCAGCTTAAGCGGACAGATCAACAAGCAGTACTTC.

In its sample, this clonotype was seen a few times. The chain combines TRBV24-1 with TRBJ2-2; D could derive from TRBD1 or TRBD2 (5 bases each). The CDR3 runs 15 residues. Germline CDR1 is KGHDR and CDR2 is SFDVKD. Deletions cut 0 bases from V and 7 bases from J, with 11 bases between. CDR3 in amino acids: CATSDLSRDHGELFF. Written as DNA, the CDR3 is TGTGCCACCAGTGATTTGAGCAGGGACCACGGGGAGCTGTTTTTT.

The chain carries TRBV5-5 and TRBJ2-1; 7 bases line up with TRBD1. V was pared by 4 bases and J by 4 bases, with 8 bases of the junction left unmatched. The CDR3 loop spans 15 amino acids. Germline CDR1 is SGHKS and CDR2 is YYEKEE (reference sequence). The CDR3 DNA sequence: TGTGCCAGCAGCCCAGGGACAGTTAATTACAATGAGCAGTTCTTC. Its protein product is CASSPGTVNYNEQFF.

The CDR3 DNA reads TGTGCCAGCAGCTTTTCGACTAGCGGGAGGACAGATACGCAGTATTTT. Amino acids: CASSFSTSGRTDTQYF. This chain connects TRBV6-1 to TRBJ2-3; 13 nucleotides match TRBD2. Germline V lookup: CDR1 MNHNS, CDR2 SASEGT. Trimming removed 6 bases from V and 3 bases from J; junction bases left unmatched: 6. CDR3 length: 16 residues.

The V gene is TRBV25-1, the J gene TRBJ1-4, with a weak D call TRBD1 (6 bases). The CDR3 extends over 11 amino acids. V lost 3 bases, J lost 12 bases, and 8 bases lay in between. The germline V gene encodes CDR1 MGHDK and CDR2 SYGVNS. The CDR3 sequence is CASSDRTELFF. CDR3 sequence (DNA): TGTGCCAGCAGTGATAGGACAGAACTGTTTTTT.